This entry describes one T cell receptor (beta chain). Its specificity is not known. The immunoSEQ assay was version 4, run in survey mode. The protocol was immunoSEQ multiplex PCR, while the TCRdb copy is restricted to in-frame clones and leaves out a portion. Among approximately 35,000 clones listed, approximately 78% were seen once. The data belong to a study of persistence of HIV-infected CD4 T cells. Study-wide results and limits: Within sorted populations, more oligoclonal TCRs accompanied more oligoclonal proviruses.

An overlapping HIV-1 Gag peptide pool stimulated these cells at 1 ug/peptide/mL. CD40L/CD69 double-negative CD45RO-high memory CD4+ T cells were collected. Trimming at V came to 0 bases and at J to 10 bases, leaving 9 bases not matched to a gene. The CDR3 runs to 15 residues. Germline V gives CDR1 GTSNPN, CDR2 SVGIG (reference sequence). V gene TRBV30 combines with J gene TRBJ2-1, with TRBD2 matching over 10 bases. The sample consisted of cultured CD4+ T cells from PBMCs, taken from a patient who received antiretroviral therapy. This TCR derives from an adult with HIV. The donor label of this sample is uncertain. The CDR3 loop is CAWSVGASGGREQFF. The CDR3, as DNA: TGTGCCTGGAGTGTAGGGGCTAGCGGGGGTCGGGAGCAGTTCTTC. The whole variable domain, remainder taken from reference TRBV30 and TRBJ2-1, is SQTIHQWPATLVQPVGSPLSLECTVEGTSNPNLYWYRQAAGRGLQLLFYSVGIGQISSEVPQNLSASRPQDRQFILSSKKLLLSDSGFYLCAWSVGASGGREQFFGPGTRLTVL.